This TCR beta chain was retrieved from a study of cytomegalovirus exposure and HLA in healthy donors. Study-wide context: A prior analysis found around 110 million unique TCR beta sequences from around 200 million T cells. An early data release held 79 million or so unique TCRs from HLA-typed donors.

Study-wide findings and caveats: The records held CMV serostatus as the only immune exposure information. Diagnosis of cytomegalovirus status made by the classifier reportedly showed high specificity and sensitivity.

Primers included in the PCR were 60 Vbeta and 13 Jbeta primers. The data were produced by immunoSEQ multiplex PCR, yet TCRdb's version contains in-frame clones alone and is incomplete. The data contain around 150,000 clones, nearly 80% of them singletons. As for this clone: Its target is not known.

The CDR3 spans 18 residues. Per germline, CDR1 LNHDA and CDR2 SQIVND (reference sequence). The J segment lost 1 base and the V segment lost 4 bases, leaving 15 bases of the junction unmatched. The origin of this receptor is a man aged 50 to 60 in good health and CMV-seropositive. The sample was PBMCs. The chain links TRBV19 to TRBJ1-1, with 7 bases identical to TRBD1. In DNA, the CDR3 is TGTGCCAGTAGTAACTGGGGAATTACAGGGGTAGGGAACACTGAAGCTTTCTTT. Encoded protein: CASSNWGITGVGNTEAFF.